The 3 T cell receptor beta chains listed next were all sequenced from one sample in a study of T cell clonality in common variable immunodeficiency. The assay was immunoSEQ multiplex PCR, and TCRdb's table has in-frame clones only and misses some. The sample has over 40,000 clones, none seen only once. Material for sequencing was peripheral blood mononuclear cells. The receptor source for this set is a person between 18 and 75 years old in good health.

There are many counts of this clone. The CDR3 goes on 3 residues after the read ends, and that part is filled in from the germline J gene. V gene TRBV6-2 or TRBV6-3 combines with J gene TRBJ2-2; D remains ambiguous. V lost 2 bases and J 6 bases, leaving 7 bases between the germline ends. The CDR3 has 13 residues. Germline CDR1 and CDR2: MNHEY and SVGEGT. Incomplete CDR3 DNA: TGTGCCAGCAGTTACCTAGTGGCCGGGGAG. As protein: CASSYLVAGE. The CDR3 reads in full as CASSYLVAGELFF.

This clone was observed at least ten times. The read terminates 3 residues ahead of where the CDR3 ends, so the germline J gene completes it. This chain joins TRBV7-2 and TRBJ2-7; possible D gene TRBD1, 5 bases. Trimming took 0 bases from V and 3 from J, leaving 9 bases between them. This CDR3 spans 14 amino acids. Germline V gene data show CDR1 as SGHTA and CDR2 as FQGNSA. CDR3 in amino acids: CASSLASGHYEQYF. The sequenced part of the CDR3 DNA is TGTGCCAGCAGCTTAGCCTCAGGGCACTACGAG.

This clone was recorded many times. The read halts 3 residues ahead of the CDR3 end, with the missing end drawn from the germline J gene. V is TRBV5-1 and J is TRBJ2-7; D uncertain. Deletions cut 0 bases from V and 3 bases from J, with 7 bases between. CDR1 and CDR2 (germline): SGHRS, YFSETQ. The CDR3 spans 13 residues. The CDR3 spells CASSLEADYEQYF. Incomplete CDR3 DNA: TGCGCCAGCAGCTTGGAGGCAGACTACGAG.